This TCR beta chain was sequenced for a study of T cell changes during pregnancy in multiple sclerosis. Some clones are missing from TCRdb's copy, which holds only in-frame ones; the method was immunoSEQ multiplex PCR. The table shows about 40,000 clones, with 87% occurring only once. The CDR3 is 12 amino acids. Germline V CDR1 and CDR2: SGHTA, FQGNSA. V was pared by 5 bases and J by 7 bases, with 9 bases between. This sequence originates from a female donor with multiple sclerosis, enrolled in a pregnancy study. Material: CD4+ T cells from peripheral blood mononuclear cells, obtained after pregnancy. The chain links TRBV7-2 to TRBJ2-4; no clear D. CDR3 protein: CASSPSANIQYF. CDR3 nucleotides: TGTGCCAGCAGCCCGTCAGCGAACATTCAGTACTTC.